The 26 T cell receptor beta chains listed next were all sequenced from one sample in a study of CD8 T cells in ankylosing spondylitis. TCRdb re-analysed the 5' RACE reads in MiXCR, keeping a single row per CDR3 protein. The sample shows 250,000 or so distinct CDR3 sequences, roughly a quarter of them seen only once. Sequencing was performed on blood, either unsorted or a sorted T cell fraction (not recorded which). The receptors were sampled from a male donor with ankylosing spondylitis or in good health (not recorded which).

The V and J genes are TRBV20-1 and TRBJ2-3; 12 nucleotides match TRBD2. The ends lost 5 bases at V and 4 bases at J; junction bases unmatched: 4. The CDR3 extends over 14 amino acids. Germline lookup yields CDR1 DFQATT and CDR2 SNEGSKA (reference sequence). The CDR3 DNA sequence: TGCAGTGCTCGCCTAGCGGGGGGGGCAGATACGCAGTATTTT. The encoded protein is CSARLAGGADTQYF.

This clonotype was found a few times. The CDR3 reads CRAGDQETQYF. CDR3 sequence (DNA): TGCAGGGCGGGGGACCAAGAGACCCAGTACTTC. The V and J genes are TRBV20-1 and TRBJ2-5, with 7 bases fitting TRBD2. There are 11 residues in the CDR3. CDR1 is DFQATT and CDR2 is SNEGSKA in the germline V gene (reference sequence).

J is TRBJ2-5 and V is TRBV20-1; D gene unclear. The CDR3 runs to 12 residues. Trimming took 5 bases from V and 3 from J, leaving 10 bases between them. The germline V gene has CDR1 DFQATT and CDR2 SNEGSKA (reference sequence). CDR3 residues: CSAVGREETQYF. The CDR3 coding sequence is TGCAGTGCTGTGGGTCGAGAAGAGACCCAGTACTTC.

This clonotype was found many times. V and J are TRBV20-1 and TRBJ2-1; 10 bases align to TRBD2. The CDR3 covers 15 residues. Unmatched junction bases numbered 5, after V lost 6 bases and J lost 0 bases. CDR1 DFQATT and CDR2 SNEGSKA come from the germline V gene (reference sequence). The CDR3 DNA reads as TGCAGTGCAGACGTAGCGGGGGGCTCCTACAATGAGCAGTTCTTC. It is translated as CSADVAGGSYNEQFF.

This clonotype was counted a few times. The chain recombines TRBV5-1 with TRBJ2-6; D is ambiguous. Trimming pared 3 bases from V and 0 bases from J, leaving 10 bases between. The CDR3 is made up of 16 amino acids. Germline-derived CDR1 and CDR2 are SGHRS and YFSETQ. The CDR3 sequence: CASSSAFHSGANVLTF. The CDR3 DNA reads as TGCGCCAGCAGCTCGGCGTTCCACTCTGGGGCCAACGTCCTGACTTTC.

This clonotype was found many times. No DNA is shown, since the ends of the CDR3 on it are uncertain; the CDR3 is the one TCRdb lists. The V call is TRBV12-3 or TRBV12-4, the J call TRBJ1-1; no DNA check was done on the table's D call, TRBD1. A total of 11 residues make up the CDR3, ends included. CDR3: CASSFGAGAFF.

This chain links TRBV7-2 with TRBJ2-7, with D possibly TRBD2 on 6 matching bases. Trimming removed 1 base from V and 3 bases from J, with 13 bases in between. Germline lookup yields CDR1 SGHTA and CDR2 FQGNSA. The CDR3 loop spans 15 amino acids. CDR3 in amino acids: CASSLEMGGVYEQYF. In DNA, the CDR3 is TGTGCCAGCAGCTTAGAGATGGGCGGGGTCTACGAGCAGTACTTC.

This clonotype was counted many times. The J gene is TRBJ2-7, the V gene TRBV6-1; D is perhaps TRBD1 or TRBD2 (6 bases each). The germline V and J ends were trimmed by 4 bases and 0 bases, with 16 bases remaining between them. The CDR3 is 16 amino acids. The germline V gene has CDR1 MNHNS and CDR2 SASEGT. The CDR3 loop is CASSARRDIFSYEQYF. DNA for the CDR3: TGTGCCAGCAGTGCCCGGAGGGACATTTTCTCCTACGAGCAGTACTTC.

In this sample, this clonotype turned up many times. The V gene is TRBV2, the J gene TRBJ1-1, with a tentative D call TRBD1 (5 bases). CDR3 length: 15 residues. V was shortened by 4 bases and J by 3 bases, with 15 bases between the two germline ends. Germline V gene data show CDR1 as SNHLY and CDR2 as FYNNEI. This CDR3 reads CASSARLRQYTEAFF. CDR3 DNA: TGTGCCAGCAGTGCCCGCCTTAGACAGTACACTGAAGCTTTCTTT.

This clonotype was observed at least ten times. This chain joins TRBV12-5 and TRBJ1-1; TRBD1 is a possible D gene (6 bases). The CDR3 has 14 amino acids. Germline V gene data show CDR1 as LGHNT and CDR2 as FRNRAP. The V gene lost 3 bases and the J gene lost 6 bases, with 14 bases spanning the gap. CDR3 protein: CASGLRGKGAEAFF. CDR3 in DNA: TGTGCTAGTGGTTTAAGGGGAAAGGGGGCTGAAGCTTTCTTT.

This clonotype was observed many times. The rearrangement links TRBV29-1 to TRBJ2-7; D perhaps matches TRBD2 (5 bases). CDR3 length equals 13 residues. From germline, CDR1 is SQVTM and CDR2 ANQGSEA. V was cut by 4 bases and J by 0 bases, with 10 bases left in between. The CDR3 loop reads CSVGGRSSYEQYF. CDR3 DNA sequence: TGCAGCGTTGGCGGGCGGAGCTCCTACGAGCAGTACTTC.

This clonotype was found many times. The chain employs TRBV5-1 and TRBJ2-1; D remains ambiguous. V was shortened by 3 bases and J by 10 bases, with 11 bases between the two germline ends. This CDR3 contains 12 residues. Germline V gene sequence: CDR1 SGHRS, CDR2 YFSETQ. Written as DNA, the CDR3 is TGCGCCAGCAGCTCCACCGCGAAGGAGCAGTTCTTC. Translation gives CASSSTAKEQFF.

The CDR3 sequence is CATSRNPGETQYF. CDR3 coding DNA: TGTGCCACCAGCAGAAATCCCGGGGAGACCCAGTACTTC. This chain connects TRBV15 to TRBJ2-5; D not certain. Germline values: CDR1 LNHNV, CDR2 YYDKDF (reference sequence). V was cut by 2 bases and J by 5 bases, with 9 bases left in between. The CDR3 has 13 residues.

This clonotype appeared once. This rearrangement joins TRBV25-1 to TRBJ1-4, with TRBD1 as a possible D gene (6 bases). Trimming stripped 4 bases from V and 6 bases from J, with 12 bases between. Germline CDR1 reads MGHDK; CDR2 reads SYGVNS. The CDR3 contains 14 residues. CDR3: CASSVGGRDEKLFF. The CDR3 DNA sequence: TGTGCCAGCAGTGTCGGGGGGCGCGATGAAAAACTGTTTTTT.

This chain joins TRBV28 and TRBJ2-7, with D perhaps matching TRBD1 or TRBD2 (5 bases each). Trimming cost V 4 bases and J 2 bases, with 18 bases left between them. The CDR3 is 16 residues long. Germline CDR1 reads MDHEN; CDR2 reads SYDVKM. The CDR3, as DNA: TGTGCCAGCAGTTCCCCCAACCGGGACCGACCCTACGAGCAGTACTTC. It yields the protein CASSSPNRDRPYEQYF. Using reference TRBV28 and TRBJ2-7 for the parts outside the CDR3, the full variable domain is DVKVTQSSRYLVKRTGEKVFLECVQDMDHENMFWYRQDPGLGLRLIYFSYDVKMKEKGDIPEGYSVSREKKERFSLILESASTNQTSMYLCASSSPNRDRPYEQYFGPGTRLTVT.

This clonotype was picked up many times. The chain employs TRBV20-1 and TRBJ2-3; D may be TRBD1 (6 bases). V was shortened by 6 bases and J by 2 bases, with 9 bases between the two germline ends. The CDR3 is made up of 12 amino acids. Germline assignment: CDR1 DFQATT and CDR2 SNEGSKA (reference sequence). For the CDR3, the DNA is TGCAGTGCCTGGGGGCCCACAGATACGCAGTATTTT. Its translation: CSAWGPTDTQYF.

This clonotype occurred a few times. CDR3 nucleotides: TGTGCCACCAGTGATTTGCAGGGTAGGGACAATGAGCAGTTCTTC. Its protein is CATSDLQGRDNEQFF. The genes are TRBV24-1 and TRBJ2-1; a weak D match, TRBD1 (5 bases). Trimming stripped 0 bases from V and 5 bases from J, with 10 bases between. The CDR3 totals 15 residues. Germline CDR1 KGHDR, CDR2 SFDVKD.

This clonotype occurred a few times. The chain carries TRBV4-1 and TRBJ2-7; D is ambiguous. V gave up 1 base and J gave up 0 bases, with 7 bases separating them. CDR1 is MGHRA and CDR2 is YSYEKL in the germline V gene. The CDR3 contains 14 residues. The CDR3 is CASSQGAFSYEQYF. CDR3 in DNA: TGCGCCAGCAGCCAAGGGGCGTTCTCCTACGAGCAGTACTTC.

This rearrangement joins TRBV10-3 to TRBJ2-4, with D hard to call. Germline values: CDR1 ENHRY, CDR2 SYGVKD. V lost 2 bases to trimming and J lost 8 bases, with 7 bases between them. This CDR3 spans 12 amino acids. The CDR3, as DNA: TGTGCCATCAGTGAGCATGGGGACATTCAGTACTTC. As protein: CAISEHGDIQYF.

This clonotype turned up a few times. The chain carries TRBV2 and TRBJ2-1, with 9 positions matching TRBD1. This CDR3 spans 18 amino acids. Germline V CDR1 and CDR2: SNHLY, FYNNEI. V lost 3 bases and J lost 8; bases outside the gene matches: 17. This CDR3 is CASSDVSWGTGKSDEQFF. Written as DNA, the CDR3 is TGTGCCAGCAGTGATGTTAGTTGGGGGACAGGGAAGTCCGATGAGCAGTTCTTC. The complete variable domain, with remaining parts taken from reference TRBV2 and TRBJ2-1, reads EPEVTQTPSHQVTQMGQEVILRCVPISNHLYFYWYRQILGQKVEFLVSFYNNEISEKSEIFDDQFSVERPDGSNFTLKIRSTKLEDSAMYFCASSDVSWGTGKSDEQFFGPGTRLTVL.

The chain is built from TRBV28 and TRBJ2-7; 8 bases agree with TRBD2. The J segment lost 2 bases and the V segment lost 6 bases, leaving 3 bases of the junction unmatched. CDR1 is MDHEN and CDR2 is SYDVKM in the germline V gene. The length of the CDR3 is 13 residues. The CDR3 coding sequence is TGTGCCAGCAGCGTAGCGGGGCCCTACGAGCAGTACTTC. This gives the protein CASSVAGPYEQYF. Drawing the rest from reference TRBV28 and TRBJ2-7, the complete variable domain is DVKVTQSSRYLVKRTGEKVFLECVQDMDHENMFWYRQDPGLGLRLIYFSYDVKMKEKGDIPEGYSVSREKKERFSLILESASTNQTSMYLCASSVAGPYEQYFGPGTRLTVT.

The chain recombines TRBV24-1 with TRBJ2-7, with D possibly matching TRBD1 (5 bases). Germline V gene sequence: CDR1 KGHDR, CDR2 SFDVKD. This CDR3 has 13 amino acids. V was cut by 2 bases and J by 3 bases, with 7 bases left in between. The CDR3 DNA sequence: TGTGCCACCAGTGATTCCGACAGCTACGAGCAGTACTTC. This translates into CATSDSDSYEQYF.

The chain recombines TRBV10-3 with TRBJ1-2; D remains ambiguous. This CDR3 is 11 amino acids long. Germline assignment: CDR1 ENHRY and CDR2 SYGVKD. V was shortened by 7 bases and J by 7 bases, with 10 bases between the two germline ends. In DNA, the CDR3 is TGTGCCATCACCACGCGGGGTGGCTACACCTTC. As protein: CAITTRGGYTF.

This clonotype was counted only a few times. This sequence joins TRBV20-1 and TRBJ2-2; D is unclear. CDR1 is DFQATT and CDR2 is SNEGSKA in the germline V gene (reference sequence). The CDR3 runs to 13 residues. The V gene lost 4 bases and the J gene lost 3 bases, with 9 bases spanning the gap. CDR3 sequence: CSAKRLDTGELFF. The CDR3 bases are TGCAGTGCTAAAAGGCTTGACACCGGGGAGCTGTTTTTT.

This chain connects TRBV14 to TRBJ2-1; 8 positions match TRBD1. The CDR3 contains 11 residues. J was trimmed by 16 bases and V by 5 bases; bases with no gene match: 7. The germline CDR1 and CDR2 sequences are SGHDN and FVKESK. CDR3 residues: CASSDYRGYFF. CDR3 DNA sequence: TGTGCCAGCAGCGACTACAGGGGGTATTTCTTC.

This clonotype was recorded at least ten times. The genes are TRBV12-3 or TRBV12-4 and TRBJ2-7, with D maybe TRBD2 (7 bases). Trimming pared 3 bases from V and 4 bases from J, leaving 16 bases between. The CDR3 sequence is 15 residues long. As DNA, the CDR3 is TGTGCCAGCAGTTTTAGGGGGGGCGGTTTTTACGAGCAGTACTTC. This encodes CASSFRGGGFYEQYF.